These T cell receptor beta chains were read from a single sample in a study of blood T cell repertoires in COVID-19. Generated by immunoSEQ multiplex PCR, the TCRdb table keeps only in-frame clones and is missing some. The sample holds about 280,000 clones, over 75% seen once. The sample consisted of peripheral blood. These receptors came from a man in his late teens or twenties with active or convalescent COVID-19. Each CDR3 is given with its conserved first and last residue. The order of the fields is CDR3 DNA, CDR3 protein, J gene, D gene, clone size, V gene. The D gene is left open where the match is weak. The size of a clone is reported for some rows only, either as once, few or many, or as a class for expanded clones.

TGTGCCAGCAGCTTAGGTTTCTCAGGGAACAATCAGCCCCAGCATTTT,CASSLGFSGNNQPQHF,TRBJ1-5,.,.,TRBV13
TGTGCCAGCAGCTTAGAGGGACAGGGGAATGAAAAACTGTTTTTT,CASSLEGQGNEKLFF,TRBJ1-4,TRBD1,.,TRBV11-2
TGCGCCAGCATCCTGACTCAACGGGACACTGAAGCTTTCTTT,CASILTQRDTEAFF,TRBJ1-1,.,few,TRBV10-2
TGTGCCAGCAGTTTACGCAGGCTCTCTGGAAACACCATATATTTT,CASSLRRLSGNTIYF,TRBJ1-3,.,.,TRBV28
TGTGCCAGCAGTTATCCCAGGGGGTCTGAAGCTTTCTTT,CASSYPRGSEAFF,TRBJ1-1,TRBD1,.,TRBV6-9
TGTGCCAGCAGCCAAGGGCGGTTTATTAATTCACCCCTCCACTTT,CASSQGRFINSPLHF,TRBJ1-6,.,.,TRBV3-1/TRBV3-2
TGTGCCAGCAGCTTCGACAGGGGCTACGAGCAGTACTTC,CASSFDRGYEQYF,TRBJ2-7,TRBD1,.,TRBV14
TGTGCCAGCAGCTTAGCGGGGGGAATTGACGGGGAGCTGTTTTTT,CASSLAGGIDGELFF,TRBJ2-2,.,once,TRBV7-6
TGCGCCAGCAGTCGGGGTGACAGGGTTCGGAAAAACACCATATATTTT,CASSRGDRVRKNTIYF,TRBJ1-3,TRBD1,.,TRBV10-2
TGTGCCAGTAGTGAGACAGGGAGCCAGCCCCAGCATTTT,CASSETGSQPQHF,TRBJ1-5,TRBD1,.,TRBV19
TGTGCCAGCAGGCGACTAGCGGAATGGGGGGAGCAGTACTTC,CASRRLAEWGEQYF,TRBJ2-7,TRBD2,.,TRBV7-8
TGTGCCAGCAGCTCATATGGACAGGGATTAGAGCAGTTCTTC,CASSSYGQGLEQFF,TRBJ2-1,TRBD1,.,TRBV7-9
TGTGCCAGCAGTTTAGTCGGGGTCTGGGTTGAAAATCAGCCCCAGCATTTT,CASSLVGVWVENQPQHF,TRBJ1-5,.,.,TRBV27
TGTGCCAGCAGTGAGACGGGGAGGACAACTCGGGCCACCATATATTTT,CASSETGRTTRATIYF,TRBJ1-3,.,.,TRBV2
TGCGCCAGCAGCTCCGTCCAGGGACTGCACTACGAGCAGTACTTC,CASSSVQGLHYEQYF,TRBJ2-7,.,few,TRBV5-1
TGTGCCAGCAGCCCAGGTTACGAGCAGTACTTC,CASSPGYEQYF,TRBJ2-7,.,.,TRBV11-2
TGTGCCAGCAGCCCACCGCGACAGGGGCCCTACGAGCAGTACTTC,CASSPPRQGPYEQYF,TRBJ2-7,TRBD1,few,TRBV6-2/TRBV6-3
TGTGCCAGCTCCCAGGGTTCCATGGGGGAGCAGTTCTTC,CASSQGSMGEQFF,TRBJ2-1,.,.,TRBV21-1
TGTGCCAGCAGCTCCATTTACGGACAGGACGACAACTATGGCTACACCTTC,CASSSIYGQDDNYGYTF,TRBJ1-2,TRBD1,once,TRBV11-2
TGTGCCAGCACCCCCTCCGCAGTCTCTGGAAACACCATATATTTT,CASTPSAVSGNTIYF,TRBJ1-3,.,.,TRBV7-2
TGTGCCAGCAGCGCCTCAGGGGTTTGGGACTATGGCTACACCTTC,CASSASGVWDYGYTF,TRBJ1-2,.,.,TRBV7-9
TGTGCCAGCAGTGAAGCCGGGGGACAGCCCGGGCATTTT,CASSEAGGQPGHF,TRBJ1-5,TRBD1,few,TRBV6-1
TGTGCCAGCAGCCGATACTACCTGGGTGACCCGAGCTACGAGCAGTACTTC,CASSRYYLGDPSYEQYF,TRBJ2-7,.,.,TRBV3-1/TRBV3-2
TGTGCCAGCAGCCCAATGGGGGGTTTGAGTGGCTACACCTTC,CASSPMGGLSGYTF,TRBJ1-2,.,.,TRBV11-2
TGTGCCAGCAGCTTATCAGGAGGGGAGAACACTGAAGCTTTCTTT,CASSLSGGENTEAFF,TRBJ1-1,.,.,TRBV7-2